The next 28 T cell receptor beta chains were all read from a single sample in a study of blood T cell repertoires in COVID-19. Generated by immunoSEQ multiplex PCR, the TCRdb table keeps only in-frame clones and is missing some. The sample has 110,000 to 150,000 clones, about 80% seen once; the top ten hold around 3.4%. The source material was peripheral blood. These receptor sequences come from a man aged 70 or older who had recovered from COVID-19.

This chain uses TRBV24-1 with TRBJ1-2; a weak D match, TRBD1 (6 bases). The germline V and J ends were trimmed by 2 bases and 8 bases, with 14 bases remaining between them. This CDR3 comprises 14 residues. Germline V lookup: CDR1 KGHDR, CDR2 SFDVKD. CDR3 residues: CATSDSSGAGGYTF. The CDR3 region has the DNA TGTGCCACCAGTGATTCTTCAGGGGCAGGGGGCTACACCTTC.

J is TRBJ2-3 and V is TRBV27; D possibly corresponds to TRBD1 (6 bases). The V and J ends lost 5 bases and 6 bases respectively, with 18 bases between them. Per the germline V gene, CDR1 is MNHEY and CDR2 is SMNVEV (reference sequence). The CDR3 has 15 residues. The CDR3 DNA sequence: TGTGCCAGCAGTGCCCGCAGGGGAATAAGCGATACGCAGTATTTT. Protein product: CASSARRGISDTQYF.

Only a few counts were recorded for this clone. The V gene is TRBV10-2, the J gene TRBJ2-3, with a possible D match to TRBD1 (5 bases). Germline V CDR1 and CDR2: WSHSY, SAAADI. There are 15 residues in the CDR3. Trimming took 5 bases from V and 4 from J, leaving 16 bases between them. CDR3 sequence (DNA): TGCGCCAGCAGTAAGGACAATTTTGGGGCAGATACGCAGTATTTT. Translation gives CASSKDNFGADTQYF.

This clone has a count of ten or more. The chain combines TRBV12-3 or TRBV12-4 with TRBJ2-3; D unresolved. V lost 5 bases, J lost 1 base, and 7 bases lay in between. The CDR3 totals 13 residues. DNA of the CDR3: TGTGCCAGCAGTCTGTCTGGCACAGATACGCAGTATTTT. Its protein is CASSLSGTDTQYF.

The genes are TRBV7-8 and TRBJ2-5; 8 bases are shared with TRBD2. The length of the CDR3 is 16 residues. CDR1 and CDR2 from the germline V gene are SGHVS and FQNEAQ. V shed 5 bases and J 5 bases; nucleotides not matched to a gene: 13. CDR3 sequence reads: CASSGGGSGSHETQYF. CDR3 bases: TGTGCCAGCAGCGGGGGCGGAAGCGGGAGTCACGAGACCCAGTACTTC.

The J gene is TRBJ2-3, the V gene TRBV27; 9 positions agree with TRBD2. V shed 8 bases and J 4 bases; nucleotides not matched to a gene: 10. Germline assignment: CDR1 MNHEY and CDR2 SMNVEV (reference sequence). CDR3 length: 15 residues. The CDR3, as DNA: TGTGCCAGCGGAGAGGGCGGGAGGGGCGCAGATACGCAGTATTTT. This codes for CASGEGGRGADTQYF.

The chain is built from TRBV12-3 or TRBV12-4 and TRBJ1-1; D gene ambiguous. V was shortened by 5 bases and J by 1 base, with 5 bases between the two germline ends. The CDR3 covers 12 residues. The CDR3 region is CASSVQNTEAFF. The DNA for the CDR3 is TGTGCCAGCAGTGTACAGAACACTGAAGCTTTCTTT.

This clone was seen only once. J is TRBJ2-7 and V is TRBV10-3; 7 bases map to TRBD2. Germline lookup yields CDR1 ENHRY and CDR2 SYGVKD. This CDR3 has 13 residues. V was pared by 5 bases and J by 7 bases, with 8 bases of the junction left unmatched. CDR3 in amino acids: CAISRSGAEEQYF. The CDR3 region has the DNA TGTGCCATCAGTCGAAGCGGGGCCGAGGAGCAGTACTTC.

The rearrangement uses TRBV3-1 (or the pseudogene TRBV3-2) and TRBJ1-2; 7 bases agree with TRBD1. This CDR3 spans 15 amino acids. Trimming removed 2 bases from V and 4 bases from J; junction bases left unmatched: 7. The germline V gene encodes CDR1 LGHDT and CDR2 YNNKEL (reference sequence). The CDR3 nucleotides read TGTGCCAGCAGCCAACCCCAGGGGGGAGTCTATGGCTACACCTTC. This translates into CASSQPQGGVYGYTF.

The genes are TRBV2 and TRBJ1-5, with TRBD1 matching over 7 bases. The CDR3 runs to 19 residues. Germline loops: CDR1 SNHLY, CDR2 FYNNEI. Losses at the gene ends were 3 bases for V and 0 bases for J; bases not matched to a gene: 14. CDR3 residues: CASSDQEGGASGSNQPQHF. DNA for the CDR3: TGTGCCAGCAGTGACCAGGAAGGGGGCGCGTCTGGTAGCAATCAGCCCCAGCATTTT.

V is TRBV9 and J is TRBJ2-1, with D perhaps TRBD2 (5 bases). Trimming pared 5 bases from V and 7 bases from J, leaving 16 bases between. The CDR3 spans 14 residues. CDR1 SGDLS and CDR2 YYNGEE come from the germline V gene. Written as DNA, the CDR3 is TGTGCCAGCAGTGGTGGTCCGGGAATTAATGAGCAGTTCTTC. Protein product: CASSGGPGINEQFF.

This chain connects TRBV11-2 to TRBJ1-2; D may be TRBD1 (5 bases). Trimming removed 0 bases from V and 4 bases from J, with 12 bases in between. CDR1 is SGHAT, CDR2 FQNNGV, per germline. This CDR3 has 15 residues. CDR3 in amino acids: CASSLEAGPSYGYTF. CDR3 nucleotides: TGTGCCAGCAGCTTAGAGGCAGGGCCGTCCTATGGCTACACCTTC.

The rearrangement links TRBV6-1 to TRBJ2-7; 8 bases agree with TRBD1. CDR1 MNHNS and CDR2 SASEGT come from the germline V gene. J gave up 3 bases and V 1 base, and 5 bases lay outside the gene matches. The CDR3 has 15 amino acids. CDR3 in amino acids: CASSEGAGGYYEQYF. CDR3 DNA: TGTGCCAGCAGTGAAGGGGCAGGGGGCTACTACGAGCAGTACTTC.

The V and J genes are TRBV30 and TRBJ2-7, with 12 bases fitting TRBD1. The junction had 20 bases not matched to a gene; V was cut back by 8 bases and J by 6 bases. CDR1 and CDR2 (germline): GTSNPN, SVGIG (reference sequence). The CDR3 extends over 17 amino acids. Here the CDR3 reads CAVTRVKPGQGASEQYF. In DNA form, the CDR3 reads TGTGCCGTCACCCGTGTAAAACCGGGACAGGGGGCTAGCGAGCAGTACTTC.

Only one count was recorded for this clone. J is TRBJ2-7 and V is TRBV29-1; the match to TRBD2 covers 8 bases. The germline V gene encodes CDR1 SQVTM and CDR2 ANQGSEA. The CDR3 length is 15 residues. The ends lost 4 bases at V and 7 bases at J; junction bases unmatched: 15. CDR3 bases: TGCAGCGTTGCCGGACTTGCGGGGGGCCTTATGGAGCAGTACTTC. It translates to CSVAGLAGGLMEQYF.

The chain carries TRBV2 and TRBJ2-7; a possible D gene is TRBD2 (5 bases). The CDR3 is 14 residues long. Trimming removed 6 bases at V and 0 bases at J, with 12 bases between. The germline V gene has CDR1 SNHLY and CDR2 FYNNEI. The CDR3 DNA sequence: TGTGCCAGCAGGGAGGCGACGACCTCCTACGAGCAGTACTTC. It encodes CASREATTSYEQYF.

This chain joins TRBV19 and TRBJ1-5, with D unresolved. CDR3 length: 17 residues. The germline V gene encodes CDR1 LNHDA and CDR2 SQIVND (reference sequence). V was clipped by 1 base and J by 0 bases, with 13 bases between them. CDR3 nucleotides: TGTGCCAGTAGTATAGTTCCAGTCGCCAATAGCAATCAGCCCCAGCATTTT. It codes for CASSIVPVANSNQPQHF.

The chain is built from TRBV10-3 and TRBJ1-3, with 7 bases matching TRBD1. The V and J ends lost 11 bases and 0 bases, in that order; junction bases with no gene match: 7. Germline assignment: CDR1 ENHRY and CDR2 SYGVKD. The length of the CDR3 is 14 residues. The CDR3 is CAARQGSSGNTIYF. The DNA of the CDR3 is TGTGCCGCCAGACAGGGATCCTCTGGAAACACCATATATTTT.

The rearrangement links TRBV7-9 to TRBJ2-1, with 16 bases fitting TRBD2. Germline-derived CDR1 and CDR2 are SEHNR and FQNEAQ (reference sequence). This CDR3 has 17 residues. Trimming removed 5 bases from V and 9 bases from J; junction bases left unmatched: 10. The CDR3 reads CASSAGLAGGRGGEQFF. The CDR3 coding sequence is TGTGCCAGCAGCGCGGGACTAGCGGGAGGGCGAGGAGGTGAGCAGTTCTTC.

This clone was observed a few times. The V and J genes are TRBV6-1 and TRBJ2-7; the D gene is possibly TRBD2 (5 bases). V was pared by 3 bases and J by 4 bases, with 10 bases between. The CDR3 sequence is 13 residues long. Germline CDR1 MNHNS, CDR2 SASEGT. Here the CDR3 reads CASSDVLGYEQYF. CDR3 nucleotides: TGTGCCAGCAGTGATGTACTAGGTTACGAGCAGTACTTC.

This clone was seen a few times. The rearrangement links TRBV6-2 or TRBV6-3 to TRBJ2-7, with TRBD2 identical over 11 bases. The V gene's germline CDR1 is MNHEY and CDR2 SVGEGT. The CDR3 runs to 14 residues. Trimming removed 2 bases from V and 3 bases from J; junction bases left unmatched: 0. In DNA, the CDR3 is TGTGCCAGCAGTTACGGGACTAGCGGCTACGAGCAGTACTTC. The encoded protein is CASSYGTSGYEQYF.

The chain uses TRBV10-3 and TRBJ2-7; 16 bases agree with TRBD2. The V segment lost 0 bases and the J segment 4 bases; nucleotides outside the gene matches: 0. Germline V gives CDR1 ENHRY, CDR2 SYGVKD. CDR3 size: 16 residues. For the CDR3, the DNA is TGTGCCATCAGTGAGTCGGGACTAGCGGGAGGGTACGAGCAGTACTTC. It is translated as CAISESGLAGGYEQYF.

Only a few counts were recorded for this clone. This sequence joins TRBV5-1 and TRBJ2-7; 8 bases match TRBD1. This CDR3 region has 14 residues. Germline loops: CDR1 SGHRS, CDR2 YFSETQ. Losses at the gene ends were 5 bases for V and 3 bases for J; bases not matched to a gene: 7. The CDR3 coding sequence is TGCGCCAGCAGTCCCACGGGACAGGTCTACGAGCAGTACTTC. This encodes CASSPTGQVYEQYF. The full variable domain, completed using reference TRBV5-1 and TRBJ2-7, is KAGVTQTPRYLIKTRGQQVTLSCSPISGHRSVSWYQQTPGQGLQFLFEYFSETQRNKGNFPGRFSGRQFSNSRSEMNVSTLELGDSALYLCASSPTGQVYEQYFGPGTRLTVT.

The CDR3: CASSLENWGRLSGNTIYF. CDR3 nucleotide sequence: TGTGCCAGCAGCTTAGAAAATTGGGGCAGACTCTCTGGAAACACCATATATTTT. The rearrangement uses TRBV11-2 and TRBJ1-3, with D perhaps TRBD1 (5 bases). The CDR3 extends over 18 amino acids. Trimming left V 0 bases short and J 0 bases short, with 15 bases between. Germline lookup yields CDR1 SGHAT and CDR2 FQNNGV.

The rearrangement joins TRBV7-9 to TRBJ2-1; 15 bases align to TRBD2. V was pared by 3 bases and J by 9 bases, with 3 bases of the junction left unmatched. Germline values: CDR1 SEHNR, CDR2 FQNEAQ (reference sequence). CDR3 length equals 15 residues. The CDR3 loop reads CASSFGLAGGGEQFF. DNA for the CDR3: TGTGCCAGCAGCTTCGGACTAGCGGGAGGGGGTGAGCAGTTCTTC.

This clone was counted between two and nine times. The V and J genes are TRBV5-1 and TRBJ2-7; 9 bases align to TRBD1. Germline V gives CDR1 SGHRS, CDR2 YFSETQ. CDR3 length: 13 amino acids. J gave up 3 bases and V 7 bases, and 5 bases lay outside the gene matches. The DNA for the CDR3 is TGCGCCAGCTGCCGGGACAGGGACTACGAGCAGTACTTC. Residues: CASCRDRDYEQYF.

This chain joins TRBV19 and TRBJ2-1, with a weak D call TRBD2 (6 bases). This CDR3 contains 16 residues. The V and J ends lost 6 bases and 3 bases respectively, with 18 bases between them. The germline V gene encodes CDR1 LNHDA and CDR2 SQIVND (reference sequence). CDR3 region: CASRGPNQEGYNEQFF. CDR3 DNA: TGTGCCAGTAGGGGGCCCAATCAGGAGGGCTACAATGAGCAGTTCTTC.

The V gene is TRBV9, the J gene TRBJ1-1; the D gene is possibly TRBD1 (5 bases). Per germline, CDR1 SGDLS and CDR2 YYNGEE. The V gene lost 3 bases and the J gene lost 4 bases, with 16 bases spanning the gap. This CDR3 region has 15 residues. The DNA for the CDR3 is TGTGCCAGCAGCGCTGACGCCGGGGGTACCACTGAAGCTTTCTTT. It specifies CASSADAGGTTEAFF.